These 20 T cell receptor beta chains were sequenced from one sample in a study of blood T cell repertoires in COVID-19. The repertoire was sequenced with immunoSEQ multiplex PCR; TCRdb's copy has only in-frame clones and lacks some. The sample lists about 290,000 clones, around 81% occurring once. The material sequenced was peripheral blood. These receptors were collected from a woman between 45 and 65 years old with active or convalescent COVID-19.

The gene calls are TRBV5-1 and TRBJ2-1; D not resolved. CDR1 is SGHRS, CDR2 YFSETQ, per germline. The CDR3 has 18 residues. V lost 0 bases and J 4 bases, leaving 20 bases between the germline ends. The CDR3: CASSLGGVVSPPYNEQFF. The CDR3 nucleotides read TGCGCCAGCAGCTTGGGAGGTGTGGTATCTCCACCATACAATGAGCAGTTCTTC.

The J gene is TRBJ1-2, the V gene TRBV29-1; D call uncertain. The CDR3 consists of 13 residues. With 0 bases removed from V and 8 bases from J, the gap between germline ends came to 13 bases. Germline V CDR1 and CDR2: SQVTM, ANQGSEA. CDR3 residues: CSVEEAGSLGYTF. CDR3 nucleotides: TGCAGCGTTGAAGAAGCAGGTTCTCTAGGCTACACCTTC.

The rearrangement joins TRBV5-4 to TRBJ1-2; 8 positions match TRBD1. V trimming: 0 bases; J trimming: 8 bases; junction bases outside the gene matches: 3. The CDR3 contains 13 residues. The germline gives CDR1 SGHNT, CDR2 YYREEE (reference sequence). The CDR3 is CASSLDRGKGYTF. Here the CDR3 DNA reads TGTGCCAGCAGCTTGGACAGGGGGAAAGGCTACACCTTC.

The genes are TRBV3-1 (or the pseudogene TRBV3-2) and TRBJ2-3; 9 bases match TRBD2. Germline CDR1 reads LGHDT; CDR2 reads YNNKEL (reference sequence). Unmatched junction bases numbered 10, after V lost 5 bases and J lost 4 bases. The CDR3 length is 16 residues. CDR3 DNA sequence: TGTGCCAGCAGCGTCGAAAAACTAGCGGGTCCAGATACGCAGTATTTT. Translated, it gives CASSVEKLAGPDTQYF.

The V call is TRBV29-1, the J call TRBJ2-7, with D maybe TRBD2 (6 bases). Trimming shortened V by 7 bases and J by 6 bases, and 22 bases separated the two germline ends. Germline assignment: CDR1 SQVTM and CDR2 ANQGSEA. This CDR3 contains 14 residues. The CDR3 sequence: CSGLGTVGFGEQYF. The CDR3 DNA follows: TGCAGCGGCCTGGGGACTGTTGGCTTCGGCGAGCAGTACTTC.

A few counts support this clone. V usage is TRBV7-2 and J usage is TRBJ1-1; D remains ambiguous. Trimming removed 1 base at V and 6 bases at J, with 12 bases between. The V gene's germline CDR1 is SGHTA and CDR2 FQGNSA. The CDR3 totals 14 residues. DNA for the CDR3: TGTGCCAGCAGCTTAGAAGGAACAGTTGCTGAAGCTTTCTTT. Translating gives CASSLEGTVAEAFF.

Concerning this clone itself: The same CDR3 is also encoded by other DNA sequences in this sample. The CDR3 is CSVGGGDQPQHF. The DNA for the CDR3 is TGCAGCGTCGGCGGGGGGGATCAGCCCCAGCATTTT. The V gene is TRBV29-1, the J gene TRBJ1-5; maybe TRBD1 (5 bases). With 6 bases removed from V and 5 bases from J, the gap between germline ends came to 11 bases. Per germline, CDR1 SQVTM and CDR2 ANQGSEA. This CDR3 comprises 12 residues.

A single count supports this clone. The V gene is TRBV28, the J gene TRBJ1-5, with 8 bases matching TRBD1. Germline V gives CDR1 MDHEN, CDR2 SYDVKM. With 6 bases clipped from V and 7 bases from J, the junction kept 11 bases outside the gene matches. There are 15 residues in the CDR3. The CDR3 region is CASRPWTGTGQPQHF. The CDR3 DNA is TGTGCCAGCAGACCATGGACAGGGACAGGCCAGCCCCAGCATTTT.

J is TRBJ1-1 and V is TRBV10-1, with 11 bases lining up with TRBD1. Germline V gene sequence: CDR1 WNHNN, CDR2 SYGVQD (reference sequence). V lost 5 bases and J lost 8; bases outside the gene matches: 4. The CDR3 spans 13 residues. The CDR3 DNA sequence: TGCGCCAGCAGTCCGGGACAGGGGGTGGAAGCTTTCTTT. Translated, it gives CASSPGQGVEAFF.

The rearrangement links TRBV30 to TRBJ1-1, with D uncertain. Trimming removed 0 bases from V and 8 bases from J, with 7 bases in between. Germline-derived CDR1 and CDR2 are GTSNPN and SVGIG (reference sequence). This CDR3 spans 11 amino acids. CDR3 coding DNA: TGTGCCTGGAGTGTACGCAGGGAAGCTTTCTTT. This codes for CAWSVRREAFF.

There are a few counts of this clone. The J gene is TRBJ1-1, the V gene TRBV4-1, with D perhaps matching TRBD1 (6 bases). Trimming removed 5 bases at V and 6 bases at J, with 10 bases between. Germline-derived CDR1 and CDR2 are MGHRA and YSYEKL. The CDR3 sequence is 12 residues long. CDR3 bases: TGCGCCAGCAGCGGGGGCAGGGCTGAAGCTTTCTTT. It codes for CASSGGRAEAFF.

This clone was counted a single time. This chain joins TRBV9 and TRBJ2-1, with 7 bases lining up with TRBD1. Germline V lookup: CDR1 SGDLS, CDR2 YYNGEE. The V and J ends lost 2 bases and 7 bases, in that order; junction bases with no gene match: 9. This CDR3 is built from 15 residues. The CDR3 DNA reads as TGTGCCAGCAGCGTCTCAGGGGGAGTCATAAATGAGCAGTTCTTC. Protein sequence: CASSVSGGVINEQFF.

The chain recombines TRBV6-4 with TRBJ1-1, with 7 bases aligning to TRBD1. The germline CDR1 and CDR2 sequences are MRHNA and SNTAGT. J lost 7 bases, V lost 6 bases, and 5 bases had no gene match. This CDR3 is built from 12 residues. CDR3 region: CASRADRVEAFF. CDR3 DNA: TGTGCCAGCAGGGCTGACAGGGTTGAAGCTTTCTTT.

This sequence joins TRBV18 and TRBJ2-5, with D hard to call. The CDR3 length is 12 residues. From germline, CDR1 is KGHSH and CDR2 LQKENI. V was trimmed by 6 bases and J by 0 bases, leaving 5 bases between them. CDR3 sequence (DNA): TGTGCCAGCTCGAACAACCAAGAGACCCAGTACTTC. Residues: CASSNNQETQYF.

The V and J genes are TRBV5-5 and TRBJ2-2, with 9 nucleotides matching TRBD1. Germline V lookup: CDR1 SGHKS, CDR2 YYEKEE (reference sequence). The CDR3 length is 15 residues. J lost 6 bases, V lost 3 bases, and 6 bases had no gene match. DNA for the CDR3: TGTGCCAGCAGCTCCAGGACAGGGGTTCCCGGGGAGCTGTTTTTT. Translating gives CASSSRTGVPGELFF. The whole variable domain, remainder taken from reference TRBV5-5 and TRBJ2-2, is DAGVTQSPTHLIKTRGQQVTLRCSPISGHKSVSWYQQVLGQGPQFIFQYYEKEERGRGNFPDRFSARQFPNYSSELNVNALLLGDSALYLCASSSRTGVPGELFFGEGSRLTVL.

As regards this clone: The same CDR3 is also encoded by other DNA sequences in this sample. V usage is TRBV30 and J usage is TRBJ2-3; no reliable D call. V shed 2 bases and J shed 4 bases, with 4 bases lying between them. Germline loops: CDR1 GTSNPN, CDR2 SVGIG (reference sequence). This CDR3 has 11 residues. The CDR3 reads CAWSPSDTQYF. In DNA form, the CDR3 reads TGTGCCTGGAGTCCATCAGATACGCAGTATTTT.

The gene calls are TRBV18 and TRBJ2-5, with D possibly being TRBD2 (6 bases). The germline gives CDR1 KGHSH, CDR2 LQKENI. V was trimmed by 3 bases and J by 2 bases, leaving 13 bases between them. The CDR3 consists of 15 residues. The CDR3 bases are TGTGCCAGCTCACCGTGGGGCGGGACTCAAGAGACCCAGTACTTC. Protein sequence: CASSPWGGTQETQYF. The full variable domain, completed using reference TRBV18 and TRBJ2-5, is NAGVMQNPRHLVRRRGQEARLRCSPMKGHSHVYWYRQLPEEGLKFMVYLQKENIIDESGMPKERFSAEFPKEGPSILRIQQVVRGDSAAYFCASSPWGGTQETQYFGPGTRLLVL.

This clone was found once. This rearrangement joins TRBV7-3 to TRBJ2-3; TRBD1 matches 8 bases. The ends lost 5 bases at V and 4 bases at J; junction bases unmatched: 8. CDR1 and CDR2 (germline): SGHTA, FQGTGA. The CDR3 extends over 15 amino acids. Here the CDR3 reads CASSADRGPADTQYF. The CDR3 coding sequence is TGTGCCAGCAGCGCCGACAGGGGTCCCGCAGATACGCAGTATTTT.

J is TRBJ1-6 and V is TRBV18; no clear D gene. The CDR3 contains 15 residues. V lost 3 bases and J 8 bases, leaving 14 bases between the germline ends. Looked up from germline, CDR1 is KGHSH and CDR2 is LQKENI. The CDR3 DNA reads as TGTGCCAGCTCACCCTCGGCGGCGGAGGATTCACCCCTCCACTTT. It encodes CASSPSAAEDSPLHF.

This clone was seen only once. The V and J genes are TRBV7-9 and TRBJ1-4, with a weak D call TRBD1 (5 bases). The CDR3 is 14 amino acids. Germline CDR1 is SEHNR and CDR2 is FQNEAQ (reference sequence). Trimming removed 5 bases at V and 8 bases at J, with 15 bases between. CDR3 amino acids: CASSPAGGEEKLFF. CDR3 nucleotide sequence: TGTGCCAGCAGCCCGGCCGGGGGTGAAGAAAAACTGTTTTTT. The full variable domain, in which reference TRBV7-9 and TRBJ1-4 provide the parts outside the CDR3, is DTGVSQNPRHKITKRGQNVTFRCDPISEHNRLYWYRQTLGQGPEFLTYFQNEAQLEKSRLLSDRFSAERPKGSFSTLEIQRTEQGDSAMYLCASSPAGGEEKLFFGSGTQLSVL.